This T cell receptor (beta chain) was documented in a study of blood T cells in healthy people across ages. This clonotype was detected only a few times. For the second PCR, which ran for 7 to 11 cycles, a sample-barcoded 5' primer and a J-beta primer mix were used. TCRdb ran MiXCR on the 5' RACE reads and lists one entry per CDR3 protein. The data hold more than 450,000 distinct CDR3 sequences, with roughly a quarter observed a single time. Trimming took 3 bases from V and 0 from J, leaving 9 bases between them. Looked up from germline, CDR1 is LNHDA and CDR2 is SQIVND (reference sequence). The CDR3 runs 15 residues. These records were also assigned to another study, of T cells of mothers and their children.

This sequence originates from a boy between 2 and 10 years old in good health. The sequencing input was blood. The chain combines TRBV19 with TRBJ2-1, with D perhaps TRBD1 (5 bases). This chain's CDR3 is CASSMGPPSYNEQFF. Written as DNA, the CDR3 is TGTGCCAGTAGTATGGGGCCGCCCTCCTACAATGAGCAGTTCTTC.